These 27 T cell receptor beta chains share one sample of origin, sequenced in a study of blood T cell repertoires in COVID-19. Measured with immunoSEQ multiplex PCR; TCRdb has only the in-frame clones, and not every one. The repertoire holds some 130,000 clones, approximately 83% seen once, with about 9.9% in the top ten. Sequenced: peripheral blood. All receptors derive from a man aged 35-49 years with active or convalescent COVID-19.

The chain employs TRBV6-5 and TRBJ2-6; D remains ambiguous. The germline V gene has CDR1 MNHEY and CDR2 SVGAGI. This CDR3 comprises 15 residues. With 2 bases removed from V and 2 bases from J, the gap between germline ends came to 7 bases. DNA for the CDR3: TGTGCCAGCAGTTACGCGGCAGCTGGGGCCAACGTCCTGACTTTC. It yields the protein CASSYAAAGANVLTF.

This clone was detected only a few times. The chain couples TRBV7-8 to TRBJ1-1; 10 bases line up with TRBD1. There are 17 residues in the CDR3. The junction had 12 bases not matched to a gene; V was cut back by 5 bases and J by 3 bases. The V gene's germline CDR1 is SGHVS and CDR2 FQNEAQ. CDR3: CASSTLVPGQGYTEAFF. CDR3 DNA: TGTGCCAGCAGCACCCTCGTGCCGGGACAGGGGTACACTGAAGCTTTCTTT. The full variable domain, in which reference TRBV7-8 and TRBJ1-1 provide the parts outside the CDR3, is GAGVSQSPRYKVAKRGQDVALRCDPISGHVSLFWYQQALGQGPEFLTYFQNEAQLDKSGLPSDRFFAERPEGSVSTLKIQRTQQEDSAVYLCASSTLVPGQGYTEAFFGQGTRLTVV.

The J gene is TRBJ1-4, the V gene TRBV27; TRBD1 matches at 8 bases. After removal of 5 bases from V and 8 bases from J, the junction contained 10 bases not matched to a gene. CDR1 MNHEY and CDR2 SMNVEV come from the germline V gene (reference sequence). The CDR3 consists of 15 residues. As DNA, the CDR3 is TGTGCCAGCAGTCGATTGGGACAGGTTCAGGAAAAACTGTTTTTT. This translates into CASSRLGQVQEKLFF.

The rearrangement joins TRBV4-1 to TRBJ2-7; a weak D match, TRBD2 (5 bases). The CDR3 covers 16 residues. Germline V gives CDR1 MGHRA, CDR2 YSYEKL. Trimming removed 2 bases from V and 0 bases from J, with 14 bases in between. The CDR3 loop reads CASSQSGITFSYEQYF. In DNA form, the CDR3 reads TGCGCCAGCAGCCAATCGGGGATCACCTTCTCCTACGAGCAGTACTTC.

This clone was recorded only once. This CDR3 is CASSHRQGEGNQPQHF. CDR3 sequence (DNA): TGTGCCAGCAGTCACCGACAAGGGGAAGGCAATCAGCCCCAGCATTTT. This chain links TRBV6-2 or TRBV6-3 with TRBJ1-5; perhaps TRBD1 as D (5 bases). CDR1 and CDR2 (germline): MNHEY, SVGEGT. V was trimmed by 5 bases and J by 2 bases, leaving 16 bases between them. The CDR3 covers 16 residues.

This chain joins TRBV7-9 and TRBJ1-5; TRBD1 matches 11 bases. CDR3 length: 17 amino acids. Trimming at V came to 1 base and at J to 7 bases, leaving 9 bases not matched to a gene. CDR1 is SEHNR, CDR2 FQNEAQ, per germline (reference sequence). The CDR3 DNA reads TGTGCCAGCAGCTTAGGGACAGGGGGCGCGGATCAACAGCCCCAGCATTTT. Residues: CASSLGTGGADQQPQHF.

This clone was counted between two and nine times. The chain has TRBV6-6 and TRBJ1-2, with TRBD1 matching 7 bases. With V trimmed by 5 bases and J by 5 bases, 11 bases remained unmatched. Germline CDR1 MNHNY, CDR2 SVGAGI (reference sequence). The CDR3 consists of 15 residues. The CDR3 DNA reads TGTGCCAGCAGTGCACAGGACAGGACCGCGTATGGCTACACCTTC. Amino acids: CASSAQDRTAYGYTF.

The chain combines TRBV15 with TRBJ2-7; TRBD2 is a possible D gene (7 bases). The CDR3 extends over 15 amino acids. The germline V and J ends were trimmed by 3 bases and 7 bases, with 19 bases remaining between them. Looked up from germline, CDR1 is LNHNV and CDR2 is YYDKDF (reference sequence). The CDR3 region has the DNA TGTGCCACCAGCAGGGGGGGGGCTAGCGCGGGAGAGCAGTACTTC. Its protein is CATSRGGASAGEQYF.

The chain joins TRBV6-5 to TRBJ1-6; D not resolved. The V gene lost 6 bases and the J gene lost 9 bases, with 15 bases spanning the gap. Per the germline V gene, CDR1 is MNHEY and CDR2 is SVGAGI. The CDR3 is 14 amino acids. The CDR3 sequence: CASSPWEGGSPLHF. CDR3 DNA sequence: TGTGCCAGCAGCCCATGGGAGGGAGGTTCACCCCTCCACTTT.

This chain links TRBV18 with TRBJ1-1; TRBD1 matches 9 bases. The ends lost 1 base at V and 0 bases at J; junction bases unmatched: 9. Germline CDR1 and CDR2: KGHSH and LQKENI. The CDR3 consists of 18 residues. The CDR3 here is CASSPRRTDRGMNTEAFF. The DNA for the CDR3 is TGTGCCAGCTCACCACGAAGAACCGACAGGGGGATGAACACTGAAGCTTTCTTT.

This chain uses TRBV5-4 with TRBJ2-3; 8 bases line up with TRBD1. Germline loops: CDR1 SGHNT, CDR2 YYREEE (reference sequence). This CDR3 comprises 15 residues. With V trimmed by 10 bases and J by 5 bases, 15 bases remained unmatched. CDR3 sequence: CAFSRGQEFRDTQYF. The CDR3 DNA is TGTGCCTTCAGCAGGGGGCAAGAATTCAGAGATACGCAGTATTTT.

This clone was counted a single time. The CDR3 DNA reads as TGTGCCAGCACCATACTTCTGGCAGATACGCAGTATTTT. Its translation: CASTILLADTQYF. The rearrangement joins TRBV12-3 or TRBV12-4 to TRBJ2-3, with D unclear. V was cut by 7 bases and J by 4 bases, with 12 bases left in between. The CDR3 contains 13 residues.

The chain combines TRBV5-4 with TRBJ2-5; 7 bases are a match to TRBD2. This CDR3 is 15 amino acids long. In germline, CDR1 is SGHNT, CDR2 YYREEE (reference sequence). Trimming removed 0 bases from V and 1 base from J; junction bases left unmatched: 3. CDR3 in DNA: TGTGCCAGCAGCTTGGCGGGGGGAACCCAAGAGACCCAGTACTTC. Protein sequence: CASSLAGGTQETQYF. Together with reference TRBV5-4 and TRBJ2-5, the CDR3 gives the full variable domain: ETGVTQSPTHLIKTRGQQVTLRCSSQSGHNTVSWYQQALGQGPQFIFQYYREEENGRGNFPPRFSGLQFPNYSSELNVNALELDDSALYLCASSLAGGTQETQYFGPGTRLLVL.

This clone has a single count. The chain links TRBV10-3 to TRBJ2-7, with 9 bases aligning to TRBD1. Germline CDR1 reads ENHRY; CDR2 reads SYGVKD. Trimming removed 0 bases from V and 6 bases from J; junction bases left unmatched: 9. The CDR3 spans 16 residues. Here the CDR3 reads CAISESTGQGGGEQYF. The CDR3 nucleotides are TGTGCCATCAGTGAGTCGACGGGACAGGGAGGAGGCGAGCAGTACTTC.

Many counts were recorded for this clone. V gene TRBV19 combines with J gene TRBJ2-2; D gene unclear. The germline V gene has CDR1 LNHDA and CDR2 SQIVND (reference sequence). CDR3 size: 13 residues. Trimming cost V 7 bases and J 4 bases, with 10 bases left between them. The CDR3 here is CASKSVSTGELFF. CDR3 DNA: TGTGCCAGTAAAAGCGTTTCCACCGGGGAGCTGTTTTTT.

The CDR3 DNA sequence: TGTGCCAGCAGCTTAGAGGCGGGGGGCTTCTACGAGCAGTACTTC. This codes for CASSLEAGGFYEQYF. The genes are TRBV7-2 and TRBJ2-7; 8 positions match TRBD2. CDR1 and CDR2 (germline): SGHTA, FQGNSA. The J segment lost 3 bases and the V segment lost 1 base, leaving 5 bases of the junction unmatched. The CDR3 is 15 residues long.

J is TRBJ1-2 and V is TRBV5-1; 10 bases match TRBD1. The CDR3 runs 15 residues. J gave up 4 bases and V 4 bases, and 7 bases lay outside the gene matches. Germline V CDR1 and CDR2: SGHRS, YFSETQ. For the CDR3, the DNA is TGCGCCAGCAGCCAGGCCGGGACAGGGGCCTATGGCTACACCTTC. This codes for CASSQAGTGAYGYTF.

The rearrangement links TRBV18 to TRBJ2-5; tentative D call: TRBD1 (5 bases). CDR1 and CDR2 (germline): KGHSH, LQKENI. Trimming left V 0 bases short and J 3 bases short, with 8 bases between. The CDR3 sequence is 14 residues long. The CDR3 here is CASSPPGREETQYF. The CDR3 nucleotides read TGTGCCAGCTCACCACCGGGCAGGGAAGAGACCCAGTACTTC. Full variable domain (missing parts from reference TRBV18 and TRBJ2-5): NAGVMQNPRHLVRRRGQEARLRCSPMKGHSHVYWYRQLPEEGLKFMVYLQKENIIDESGMPKERFSAEFPKEGPSILRIQQVVRGDSAAYFCASSPPGREETQYFGPGTRLLVL.

This clone showed up just once. This rearrangement joins TRBV27 to TRBJ2-3; the D gene is possibly TRBD1 (5 bases). Germline V gene sequence: CDR1 MNHEY, CDR2 SMNVEV (reference sequence). The CDR3 consists of 12 residues. The V end lost 5 bases, the J end lost 8 bases, and 11 bases lay between the germline ends. The CDR3 reads CASSTRDSTQYF. CDR3 in DNA: TGTGCCAGCAGTACTCGCGACAGTACGCAGTATTTT.

This clone has just one count. V gene TRBV25-1 combines with J gene TRBJ2-7, with 7 bases that match TRBD2. Germline lookup yields CDR1 MGHDK and CDR2 SYGVNS. V lost 6 bases, J lost 3 bases, and 11 bases stayed unmatched. CDR3 size: 15 residues. The CDR3: CASSFSLSGGYEQYF. The CDR3 coding sequence is TGTGCCAGCAGCTTCTCCTTGTCGGGGGGCTACGAGCAGTACTTC.

This chain joins TRBV11-1 and TRBJ2-1, with 11 nucleotides matching TRBD2. V shed 2 bases and J 6 bases; nucleotides not matched to a gene: 3. The CDR3 consists of 15 residues. The germline CDR1 and CDR2 sequences are SGHAT and FQDESV (reference sequence). The CDR3 region is CASSLMTSGVNEQFF. The CDR3 nucleotides are TGTGCCAGCAGCTTAATGACTAGCGGGGTCAATGAGCAGTTCTTC.

The chain combines TRBV19 with TRBJ2-5; 11 nucleotides match TRBD2. This CDR3 spans 16 amino acids. J lost 10 bases, V lost 4 bases, and 14 bases had no gene match. Germline values: CDR1 LNHDA, CDR2 SQIVND (reference sequence). For the CDR3, the DNA is TGTGCCAGTAGTACCCCTAGCGGGGGGACGTCGGGTGTCCAGTACTTC. This gives the protein CASSTPSGGTSGVQYF.

As regards this clone: The junction shows a germline mismatch at one end, possibly a read error. The chain uses TRBV20-1 and TRBJ2-7; D perhaps matches TRBD2 (6 bases). Germline CDR1 reads DFQATT; CDR2 reads SNEGSKA (reference sequence). This CDR3 has 10 amino acids. The CDR3 spells CSARRCGVRF. The DNA of the CDR3 is TGCAGTGCTAGAAGGTGCGGGGTCCGGTTC.

J is TRBJ2-1 and V is TRBV3-1 (or the pseudogene TRBV3-2); 12 positions agree with TRBD2. Trimming cost V 7 bases and J 8 bases; bases outside gene matches: 6. The germline V gene has CDR1 LGHDT and CDR2 YNNKEL (reference sequence). This CDR3 contains 14 residues. The CDR3 bases are TGTGCCAGCACCCTAGCGGGGGGGCGGGATGAGCAGTTCTTC. Translated: CASTLAGGRDEQFF.

The CDR3 DNA sequence: TGCGCCAGCGCCATTGGGGGGTCTGGATCCTACGAGCAGTACTTC. Amino acid sequence: CASAIGGSGSYEQYF. The V gene is TRBV5-1, the J gene TRBJ2-7, with TRBD2 as a possible D gene (6 bases). The germline V gene encodes CDR1 SGHRS and CDR2 YFSETQ. The V and J ends lost 7 bases and 1 base respectively, with 18 bases between them. This CDR3 comprises 15 residues.

The chain links TRBV11-2 to TRBJ2-3; 9 positions agree with TRBD2. This CDR3 is 15 amino acids long. The germline CDR1 and CDR2 sequences are SGHAT and FQNNGV. V shed 6 bases, J shed 4 bases, and the junction held 8 bases outside the gene matches. The CDR3, as DNA: TGTGCCAGCAGTTCTAGCGGGGCGGGGGCAGATACGCAGTATTTT. Translation gives CASSSSGAGADTQYF.

This clone was counted once. The rearrangement joins TRBV29-1 to TRBJ1-4; D is unresolved. The germline V gene encodes CDR1 SQVTM and CDR2 ANQGSEA. The V end was cut by 6 bases, the J end by 0 bases, with 11 bases between. The CDR3 spans 14 residues. The CDR3 region is CSVAGPTTNEKLFF. DNA of the CDR3: TGCAGCGTGGCGGGCCCGACAACTAATGAAAAACTGTTTTTT.